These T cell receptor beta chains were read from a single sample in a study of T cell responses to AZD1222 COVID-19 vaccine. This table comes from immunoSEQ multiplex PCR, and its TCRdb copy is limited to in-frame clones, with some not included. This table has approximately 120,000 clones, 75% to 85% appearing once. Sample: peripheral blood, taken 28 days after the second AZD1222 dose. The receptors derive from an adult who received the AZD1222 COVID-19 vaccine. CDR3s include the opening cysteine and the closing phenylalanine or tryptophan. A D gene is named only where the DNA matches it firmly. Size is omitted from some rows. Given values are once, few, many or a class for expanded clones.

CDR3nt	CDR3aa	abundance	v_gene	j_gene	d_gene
TGTGCCAGCAGGGACAGCTATAGCAATCAGCCCCAGCATTTT	CASRDSYSNQPQHF	-	TRBV2	TRBJ1-5	-
TGTGCCAGCAGCCAAGTGCGGGCCTCCGAGCATCAGCCCCAGCATTTT	CASSQVRASEHQPQHF	-	TRBV4-2	TRBJ1-5	-
TGTGCCAGCAGCTTAGGGGCGATTCTGGAGGGCACTGAAGCTTTCTTT	CASSLGAILEGTEAFF	few	TRBV7-9	TRBJ1-1	-
TGCGCCAGCAGCCATGGACAGGGAGGATACACCATATATTTT	CASSHGQGGYTIYF	-	TRBV5-1	TRBJ1-3	TRBD1
TGTGCCAGTAACTCTCTAGCGGGGAACACCGGGGAGCTGTTTTTT	CASNSLAGNTGELFF	once	TRBV19	TRBJ2-2	TRBD2
TGCGCCAGCAGCCTACAGGGATCGGAGGAAAAACTGTTTTTT	CASSLQGSEEKLFF	once	TRBV5-1	TRBJ1-4	-
TGTGCCAGTAGGGGGCTAACGGAGCTCACAGATACGCAGTATTTT	CASRGLTELTDTQYF	-	TRBV19	TRBJ2-3	-
TGTGCCACCAGCAGATATCGGGACGTAGATGGCTACACCTTC	CATSRYRDVDGYTF	few	TRBV15	TRBJ1-2	-
TGTGCCAGCAGCTTGGGCAGGGAAAATTCACCCCTCCACTTT	CASSLGRENSPLHF	-	TRBV11-2	TRBJ1-6	-
TGTGCCAGCAGCCAAGAGATCCGGCGCACAGGGTCGGGCTTGAACACTGAAGCTTTCTTT	CASSQEIRRTGSGLNTEAFF	-	TRBV3-1/TRBV3-2	TRBJ1-1	-
TGTGCCAGCAGCCCGCAAGGGACTAGCGGTCCCTACAATGAGCAGTTCTTC	CASSPQGTSGPYNEQFF	-	TRBV3-1/TRBV3-2	TRBJ2-1	TRBD2
TGTGCCAGTGCGGACATCTGGGGTTCACCCCTCCACTTT	CASADIWGSPLHF	-	TRBV2	TRBJ1-6	-
TGTGCCAGCAGCATTATAGGGCTAACGTTCTTC	CASSIIGLTFF	-	TRBV11-2	TRBJ2-1	-
TGTGCCAGTAGTATCCGACGGGACAGGGGGGATCAGCCCCAGCATTTT	CASSIRRDRGDQPQHF	-	TRBV19	TRBJ1-5	TRBD1
TGTGCCAGCAGCTCTTTCTCAGGATACGAGCAGTACTTC	CASSSFSGYEQYF	once	TRBV7-8	TRBJ2-7	-
TGTGCCAGCAGCTTACAGGGGGCATATTCACCCCTCCACTTT	CASSLQGAYSPLHF	-	TRBV7-9	TRBJ1-6	TRBD1
TGTGCCAGCAGCCGCGACAGTGACTCCTACAATGAGCAGTTCTTC	CASSRDSDSYNEQFF	-	TRBV27	TRBJ2-1	-
TGTGCCAGCAGCTTTGGTCTCGCAAGCACGTTAGAGCAGTACTTC	CASSFGLASTLEQYF	-	TRBV5-4	TRBJ2-7	-
TGCGCCAGCAGCCAAAATTCAAGGGGGGATCTCTACGAGCAGTACTTC	CASSQNSRGDLYEQYF	-	TRBV4-3	TRBJ2-7	-
TGTGCCAGCAGTGCCTTACGACAGGGTAACGAGCAGTACTTC	CASSALRQGNEQYF	few	TRBV2	TRBJ2-7	TRBD1
TGCGCCAGCAGCTTGCAGGGGGCCTACACCTTC	CASSLQGAYTF	-	TRBV5-1	TRBJ1-2	TRBD1
TGTGCCAGCAGTTATTCCGGGGAGCTGTTTTTT	CASSYSGELFF	-	TRBV2	TRBJ2-2	-
TGCGCCAGCAGCCAAGCGAGACAGGGTGGGTTCTACGAGCAGTACTTC	CASSQARQGGFYEQYF	-	TRBV4-3	TRBJ2-7	TRBD1
TGTGCCAGTAGTATGTCGGGACAGGGGAACTACGAGCAGTACTTC	CASSMSGQGNYEQYF	-	TRBV19	TRBJ2-7	TRBD1
TGTGCCAGCAGTTTAGTGTCATTCTACGAGCAGTACTTC	CASSLVSFYEQYF	-	TRBV28	TRBJ2-7	-
TGTGCCAGCAGCAGGGACGGATACTCCTACAATGAGCAGTTCTTC	CASSRDGYSYNEQFF	-	TRBV11-1	TRBJ2-1	-
TGTGCCAGCAGCGTATGGACAGGGGGAGAGACCCAGTACTTC	CASSVWTGGETQYF	-	TRBV9	TRBJ2-5	TRBD1
TGTGCCAGCAGCTTGGGACAGGGCGACACTGAAGCTTTCTTT	CASSLGQGDTEAFF	-	TRBV11-3	TRBJ1-1	TRBD1
TGTGCCAGCAGCTTTACGGGCCTCGGTGAAGCTTTCTTT	CASSFTGLGEAFF	-	TRBV5-4	TRBJ1-1	-
TGTGCCAGCAGCTTGAGTCACCAAGAGACCCAGTACTTC	CASSLSHQETQYF	-	TRBV11-2	TRBJ2-5	-
TGTGCCAGCAGTTTAGCCGTGGGGGGCTACACCTTC	CASSLAVGGYTF	-	TRBV28	TRBJ1-2	-
TGTGCCAGCACCGACAGCCCTAGCACAGATACGCAGTATTTT	CASTDSPSTDTQYF	-	TRBV6-6	TRBJ2-3	-
TGTGCCAGCAGCTCCCCCCGGGCTAGCGGGCGTTACGAGCAGTACTTC	CASSSPRASGRYEQYF	-	TRBV7-2	TRBJ2-7	TRBD2
TGCGCCAGCAGCTTGGCCGGCGGGGCAGGTGGCACAGATACGCAGTATTTT	CASSLAGGAGGTDTQYF	-	TRBV5-1	TRBJ2-3	-
TGTGCCAGCAGCCTACAGGGGTTGGGTGAAAAACTGTTTTTT	CASSLQGLGEKLFF	-	TRBV7-9	TRBJ1-4	TRBD1
TGTGCCAGCAGCTTAGGGGTAGCGGGGCCAGATACGCAGTATTTT	CASSLGVAGPDTQYF	-	TRBV7-2	TRBJ2-3	TRBD2
TGTGCCAGCAGTGAACTGGGACAGGGATACTATGGCTACACCTTC	CASSELGQGYYGYTF	-	TRBV6-1	TRBJ1-2	TRBD1
TGTGCCAGCAGTGACTCCCGGACAGGAAAAGTGGGCTACACCTTC	CASSDSRTGKVGYTF	-	TRBV6-4	TRBJ1-2	TRBD1
TGTGCCACCAGTGGCCCCGGAGGCTACGAGCAGTACTTC	CATSGPGGYEQYF	few	TRBV24-1	TRBJ2-7	-
TGTGCCAGCAGCTCCCAAACCGGGACAGGGTTTAAGACCCAGTACTTC	CASSSQTGTGFKTQYF	-	TRBV7-2	TRBJ2-5	TRBD1
TGTGCCAGCAGTTCGAGGGGGACAACCACTGGAAACACCATATATTTT	CASSSRGTTTGNTIYF	-	TRBV27	TRBJ1-3	-
TGCGCCAGCAGCCAAGGACAGGGGTCGCACTATGGCTACACCTTC	CASSQGQGSHYGYTF	-	TRBV4-1	TRBJ1-2	TRBD1
TGTGCCAGTAGTATAGGGGGATTCGAGACCCAGTACTTC	CASSIGGFETQYF	-	TRBV19	TRBJ2-5	-
TGTGCCTGGGGGCAGCCTAATTCACCCCTCCACTTT	CAWGQPNSPLHF	-	TRBV30	TRBJ1-6	-
TGTGCCAGCAGCTTAGTAGTCGGGACAGGTTCCGAGCAGTACTTC	CASSLVVGTGSEQYF	-	TRBV7-8	TRBJ2-7	TRBD1
TGTGCCTGCGCTACCGGGGGAGGTTCGAACACTGAAGCTTTCTTT	CACATGGGSNTEAFF	-	TRBV30	TRBJ1-1	-
TGTGCCAGCAGCTTGGCCGCGGGGAACACTGAAGCTTTCTTT	CASSLAAGNTEAFF	-	TRBV5-4	TRBJ1-1	-
TGTGCCTGGAGTAGTCGGACAGGGGATGTTCAGCCCCAGCATTTT	CAWSSRTGDVQPQHF	-	TRBV30	TRBJ1-5	TRBD1
TGTGCCAGCAGCCTCATGCGGGCGACAGGGGACCAGCCCCAGCATTTT	CASSLMRATGDQPQHF	-	TRBV5-6	TRBJ1-5	TRBD1
TGCGCCAGCAGCAGAACAGGGACAGCCTTCTCTGGGGCCAACGTCCTGACTTTC	CASSRTGTAFSGANVLTF	few	TRBV5-1	TRBJ2-6	TRBD1
TGTGCCAGCAGCTTTTCGAGCAAATGGGGTGAGCAGTTCTTC	CASSFSSKWGEQFF	-	TRBV11-1	TRBJ2-1	-
TGTGCCAGCAGCTTAGTATACGGGGCCGCCGAAGCTTTCTTT	CASSLVYGAAEAFF	-	TRBV7-9	TRBJ1-1	-
TGTGCCAGCAGCTTAGTTGGAGGGCTCTGGAACACCATATATTTT	CASSLVGGLWNTIYF	-	TRBV11-2	TRBJ1-3	-
TGTGCCAGCAGCCCCCCAAATTCTTGGGGCTACACCTTC	CASSPPNSWGYTF	-	TRBV5-5	TRBJ1-2	-
TGCGCCAGCAGCTGGGGGGACATACTGAACACTGAAGCTTTCTTT	CASSWGDILNTEAFF	-	TRBV5-1	TRBJ1-1	-
TGTGCCAGCAGTTACTCTAAGGCGACAATGAACACTGAAGCTTTCTTT	CASSYSKATMNTEAFF	few	TRBV6-2/TRBV6-3	TRBJ1-1	-
TGCGCCAGCAGCTTAGGGACTAGCGGGGCGGGAGATACGCAGTATTTT	CASSLGTSGAGDTQYF	-	TRBV5-1	TRBJ2-3	TRBD2
TGCGCCAGCAGCCAAGACTGGCAGTTAAGTGGAAACACCATATATTTT	CASSQDWQLSGNTIYF	once	TRBV4-3	TRBJ1-3	-
TGTGCCAGCAGCTTGTACAGGGATAGTCAGCCCCAGCATTTT	CASSLYRDSQPQHF	-	TRBV5-5	TRBJ1-5	-
TGTGCCAGCAGTGAGGCTCTAGGGGCCAAAAACATTCAGTACTTC	CASSEALGAKNIQYF	-	TRBV6-1	TRBJ2-4	-